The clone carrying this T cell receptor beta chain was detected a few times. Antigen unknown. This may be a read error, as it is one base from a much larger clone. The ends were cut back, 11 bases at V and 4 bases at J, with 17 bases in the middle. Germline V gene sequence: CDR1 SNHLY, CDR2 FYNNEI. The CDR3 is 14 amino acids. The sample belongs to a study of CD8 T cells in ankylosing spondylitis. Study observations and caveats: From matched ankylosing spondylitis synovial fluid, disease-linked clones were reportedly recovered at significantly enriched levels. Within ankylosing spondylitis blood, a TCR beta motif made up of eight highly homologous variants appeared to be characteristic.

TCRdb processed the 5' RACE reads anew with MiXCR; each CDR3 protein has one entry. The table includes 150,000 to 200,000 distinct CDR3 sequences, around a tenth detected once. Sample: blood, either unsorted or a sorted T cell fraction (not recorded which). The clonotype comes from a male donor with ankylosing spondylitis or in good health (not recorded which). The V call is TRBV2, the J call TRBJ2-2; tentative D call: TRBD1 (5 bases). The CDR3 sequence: CAGRGHASTGELFF. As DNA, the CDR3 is TGTGCCGGTAGGGGTCATGCGAGCACCGGGGAGCTGTTTTTT.